These 9 T cell receptor beta chains share one sample of origin, sequenced in a study of blood T cell repertoires in COVID-19. Measured with immunoSEQ multiplex PCR; TCRdb has only the in-frame clones, and not every one. The sample records some 120,000 clones, around nine tenths being singletons. The sample taken for sequencing was peripheral blood. The receptors originated from a man aged 55 to 70 with COVID-19, enrolled during active disease.

This clone came up a few times. V is TRBV5-3 and J is TRBJ2-7; possible D gene TRBD1, 6 bases. TRBV5-3 is reported as an ORF; its role is uncertain. V lost 1 base and J 3 bases, leaving 20 bases between the germline ends. The CDR3 loop spans 17 amino acids. The CDR3 sequence: CARSLFGFPTGCYEQYF. For the CDR3, the DNA is TGTGCCAGAAGCTTGTTCGGCTTCCCGACAGGCTGCTACGAGCAGTACTTC.

The chain employs TRBV18 and TRBJ2-1; 9 bases map to TRBD1. With V trimmed by 4 bases and J by 6 bases, 7 bases remained unmatched. CDR1 and CDR2 from the germline V gene are KGHSH and LQKENI. The CDR3 runs to 15 residues. The CDR3 DNA sequence: TGTGCCAGCTCACGTATTCCGGGACAGGGCAATGAGCAGTTCTTC. Amino acid sequence: CASSRIPGQGNEQFF.

The J gene is TRBJ2-5, the V gene TRBV21-1; no check of the table's D call, TRBD2, against the DNA was made. TRBV21-1 is an annotated pseudogene. The CDR3 has 11 residues. The CDR3 spells CASRRRKTQYF. The CDR3 DNA is TGTGCCAGCCGGCGGAGGAAGACCCAGTACTTC.

This clone was seen only once. The V and J genes are TRBV9 and TRBJ2-1, with D hard to call. Germline V gene data show CDR1 as SGDLS and CDR2 as YYNGEE. Trimming left V 0 bases short and J 6 bases short, with 4 bases between. The CDR3 is made up of 12 amino acids. The CDR3 region has the DNA TGTGCCAGCAGCGTAGGGCCCAATGAGCAGTTCTTC. Residues: CASSVGPNEQFF.

This chain uses TRBV3-1 (or the pseudogene TRBV3-2) with TRBJ1-4; D unresolved. V lost 0 bases and J lost 2, with 10 bases in between. The CDR3 sequence is 16 residues long. The germline V gene encodes CDR1 LGHDT and CDR2 YNNKEL (reference sequence). The CDR3 sequence: CASSQETGSTNEKLFF. In DNA, the CDR3 is TGTGCCAGCAGCCAAGAAACGGGGTCTACTAATGAAAAACTGTTTTTT.

This CDR3 reads CASSLAGDSGEAFF. The CDR3 nucleotides are TGTGCCAGCAGCTTAGCAGGTGATAGCGGTGAAGCTTTCTTT. The chain couples TRBV7-2 to TRBJ1-1; D is uncertain. CDR1 and CDR2 from the germline V gene are SGHTA and FQGNSA. The CDR3 sequence is 14 residues long. V gave up 0 bases and J gave up 7 bases, with 12 bases separating them.

The J gene is TRBJ1-4, the V gene TRBV28; possible D gene TRBD1, 5 bases. From germline, CDR1 is MDHEN and CDR2 SYDVKM. The CDR3 is 14 amino acids. V was cut by 3 bases and J by 3 bases, with 8 bases left in between. The CDR3 here is CASSLGGANEKLFF. In nucleotides, the CDR3 is TGTGCCAGCAGTTTGGGGGGGGCTAATGAAAAACTGTTTTTT.

The chain is built from TRBV2 and TRBJ2-1; possibly TRBD1 for D (6 bases). Germline CDR1 reads SNHLY; CDR2 reads FYNNEI. V shed 6 bases and J shed 10 bases, with 13 bases lying between them. This CDR3 comprises 12 residues. The DNA for the CDR3 is TGTGCCAGCAGGGTTACAGGGTCCGAGCAGTTCTTC. The encoded protein is CASRVTGSEQFF.

The V call is TRBV24-1, the J call TRBJ1-1, with D tentatively TRBD1 (5 bases). Trimming cost V 3 bases and J 9 bases, with 13 bases left between them. Germline loops: CDR1 KGHDR, CDR2 SFDVKD. CDR3 length: 13 amino acids. The CDR3 sequence: CATSDPAGQKAFF. The CDR3 DNA follows: TGTGCCACCAGTGATCCGGCCGGACAAAAAGCTTTCTTT.